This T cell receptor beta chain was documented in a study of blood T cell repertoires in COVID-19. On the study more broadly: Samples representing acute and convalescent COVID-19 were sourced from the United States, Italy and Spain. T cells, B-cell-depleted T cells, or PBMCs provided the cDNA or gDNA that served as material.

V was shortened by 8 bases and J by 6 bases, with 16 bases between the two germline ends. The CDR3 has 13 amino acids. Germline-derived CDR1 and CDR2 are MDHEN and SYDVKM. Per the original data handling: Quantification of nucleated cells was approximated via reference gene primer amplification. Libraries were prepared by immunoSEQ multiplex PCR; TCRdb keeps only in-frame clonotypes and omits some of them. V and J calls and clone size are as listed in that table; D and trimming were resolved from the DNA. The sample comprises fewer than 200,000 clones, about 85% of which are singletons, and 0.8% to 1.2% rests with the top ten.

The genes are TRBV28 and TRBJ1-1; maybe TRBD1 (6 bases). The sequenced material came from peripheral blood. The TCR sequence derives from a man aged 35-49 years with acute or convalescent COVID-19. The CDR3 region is CASLQGAPAEAFF. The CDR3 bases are TGTGCCAGCCTACAGGGCGCCCCCGCTGAAGCTTTCTTT.